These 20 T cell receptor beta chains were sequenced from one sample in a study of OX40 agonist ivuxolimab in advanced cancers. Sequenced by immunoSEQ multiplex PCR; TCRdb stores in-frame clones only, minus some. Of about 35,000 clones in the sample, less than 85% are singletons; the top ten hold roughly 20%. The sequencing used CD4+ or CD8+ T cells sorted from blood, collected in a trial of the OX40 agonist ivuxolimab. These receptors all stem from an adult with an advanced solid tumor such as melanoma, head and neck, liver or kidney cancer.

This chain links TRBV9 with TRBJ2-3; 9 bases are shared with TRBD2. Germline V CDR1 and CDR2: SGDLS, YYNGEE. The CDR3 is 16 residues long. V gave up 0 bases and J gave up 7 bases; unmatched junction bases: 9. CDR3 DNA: TGTGCCAGCAGCGTAGGTGGCGGGGGGGCCATAAATACGCAGTATTTT. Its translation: CASSVGGGGAINTQYF.

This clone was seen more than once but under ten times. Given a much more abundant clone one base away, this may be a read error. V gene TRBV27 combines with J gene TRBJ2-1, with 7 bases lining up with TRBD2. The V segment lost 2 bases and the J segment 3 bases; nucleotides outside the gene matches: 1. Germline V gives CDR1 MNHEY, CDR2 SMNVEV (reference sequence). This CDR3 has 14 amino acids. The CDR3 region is CASSLGGGYNEQFF. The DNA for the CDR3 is TGTGCCAGCAGTTTAGGGGGGGGCTACAATGAGCAGTTCTTC.

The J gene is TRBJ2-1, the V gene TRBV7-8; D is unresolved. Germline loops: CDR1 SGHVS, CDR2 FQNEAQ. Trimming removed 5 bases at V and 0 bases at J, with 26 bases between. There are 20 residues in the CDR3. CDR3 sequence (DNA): TGTGCCAGCAGCCCTTCGGAGATAGCCTTTGCCTCCAGCTCCTACAATGAGCAGTTCTTC. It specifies CASSPSEIAFASSSYNEQFF.

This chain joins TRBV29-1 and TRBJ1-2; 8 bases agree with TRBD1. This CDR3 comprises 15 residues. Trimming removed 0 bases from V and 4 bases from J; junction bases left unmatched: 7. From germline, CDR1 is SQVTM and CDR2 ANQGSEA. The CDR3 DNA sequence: TGCAGCGTTGAAGATTGGTCAGGGGGCTTCTATGGCTACACCTTC. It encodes CSVEDWSGGFYGYTF.

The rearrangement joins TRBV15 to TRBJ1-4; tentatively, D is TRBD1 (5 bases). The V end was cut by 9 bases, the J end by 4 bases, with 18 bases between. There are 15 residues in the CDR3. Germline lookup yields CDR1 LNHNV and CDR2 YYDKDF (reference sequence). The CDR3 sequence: CATRWGGAINEKLFF. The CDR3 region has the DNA TGTGCCACTCGATGGGGGGGTGCCATTAATGAAAAACTGTTTTTT. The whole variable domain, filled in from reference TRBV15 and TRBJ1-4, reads DAMVIQNPRYQVTQFGKPVTLSCSQTLNHNVMYWYQQKSSQAPKLLFHYYDKDFNNEADTPDNFQSRRPNTSFCFLDIRSPGLGDTAMYLCATRWGGAINEKLFFGSGTQLSVL.

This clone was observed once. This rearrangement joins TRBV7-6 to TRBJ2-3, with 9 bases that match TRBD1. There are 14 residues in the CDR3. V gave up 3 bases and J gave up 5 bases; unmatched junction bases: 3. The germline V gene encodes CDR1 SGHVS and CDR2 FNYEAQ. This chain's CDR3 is CASSFRDREDTQYF. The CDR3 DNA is TGTGCCAGCAGCTTCCGGGACAGGGAAGATACGCAGTATTTT. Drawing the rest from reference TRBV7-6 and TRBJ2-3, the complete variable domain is GAGVSQSPRYKVTKRGQDVALRCDPISGHVSLYWYRQALGQGPEFLTYFNYEAQQDKSGLPNDRFSAERPEGSISTLTIQRTEQRDSAMYRCASSFRDREDTQYFGPGTRLTVL.

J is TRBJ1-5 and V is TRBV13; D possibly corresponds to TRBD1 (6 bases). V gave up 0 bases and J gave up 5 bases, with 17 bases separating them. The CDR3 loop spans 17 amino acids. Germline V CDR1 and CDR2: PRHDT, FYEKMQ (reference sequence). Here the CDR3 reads CASSLGGAGNKDQPQHF. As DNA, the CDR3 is TGTGCCAGCAGCTTAGGGGGGGCAGGGAATAAGGATCAGCCCCAGCATTTT.

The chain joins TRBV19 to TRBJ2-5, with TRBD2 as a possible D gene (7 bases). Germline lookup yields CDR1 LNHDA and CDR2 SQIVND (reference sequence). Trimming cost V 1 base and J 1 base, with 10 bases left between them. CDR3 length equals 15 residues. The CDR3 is CASSIVGGAQETQYF. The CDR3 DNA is TGTGCCAGTAGTATAGTTGGGGGGGCCCAAGAGACCCAGTACTTC.

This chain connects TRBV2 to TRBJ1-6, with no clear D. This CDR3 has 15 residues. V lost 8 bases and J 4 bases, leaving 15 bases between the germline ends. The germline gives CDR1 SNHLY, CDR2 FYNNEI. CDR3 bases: TGTGCCAGCGTCCCCTTGACGGAATATAATTCACCCCTCCACTTT. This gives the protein CASVPLTEYNSPLHF.

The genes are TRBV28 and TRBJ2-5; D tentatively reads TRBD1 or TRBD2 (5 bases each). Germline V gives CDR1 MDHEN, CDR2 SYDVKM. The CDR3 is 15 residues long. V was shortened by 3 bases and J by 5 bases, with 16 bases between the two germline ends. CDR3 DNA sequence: TGTGCCAGCAGTTTGGCGTTCGAGGGGCCGGAGACCCAGTACTTC. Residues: CASSLAFEGPETQYF.

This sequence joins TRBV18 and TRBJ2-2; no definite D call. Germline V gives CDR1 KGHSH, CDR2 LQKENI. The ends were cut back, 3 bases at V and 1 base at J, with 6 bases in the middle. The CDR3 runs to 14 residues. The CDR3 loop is CASSPQRNTGELFF. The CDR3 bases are TGTGCCAGCTCACCCCAAAGGAACACCGGGGAGCTGTTTTTT.

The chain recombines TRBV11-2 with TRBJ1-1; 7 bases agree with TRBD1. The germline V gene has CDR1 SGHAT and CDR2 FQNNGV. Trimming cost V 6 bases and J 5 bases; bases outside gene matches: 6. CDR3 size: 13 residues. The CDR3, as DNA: TGTGCCAGCAGGACAGGGTCGATAACTGAAGCTTTCTTT. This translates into CASRTGSITEAFF.

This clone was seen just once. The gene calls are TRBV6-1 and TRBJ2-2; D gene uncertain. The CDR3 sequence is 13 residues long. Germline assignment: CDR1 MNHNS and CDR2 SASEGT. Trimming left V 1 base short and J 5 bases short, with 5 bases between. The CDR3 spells CASSEVWTGELFF. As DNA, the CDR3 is TGTGCCAGCAGTGAAGTATGGACCGGGGAGCTGTTTTTT.

CDR3 coding DNA: TGTGCCAGCAGCCCGCCTAGCGGGGGGGCCTCTCCCCATGAGCAGTTCTTC. Translation gives CASSPPSGGASPHEQFF. The chain uses TRBV9 and TRBJ2-1; 12 bases map to TRBD2. With V trimmed by 4 bases and J by 8 bases, 13 bases remained unmatched. Germline CDR1 is SGDLS and CDR2 is YYNGEE. CDR3 length equals 17 residues.

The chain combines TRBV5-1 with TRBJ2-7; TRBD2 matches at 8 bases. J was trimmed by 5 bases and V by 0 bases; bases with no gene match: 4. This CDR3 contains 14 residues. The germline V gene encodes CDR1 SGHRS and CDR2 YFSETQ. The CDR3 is CASSLAGGANEQYF. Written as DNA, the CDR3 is TGCGCCAGCAGCTTGGCCGGGGGGGCTAACGAGCAGTACTTC. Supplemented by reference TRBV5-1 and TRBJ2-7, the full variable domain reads KAGVTQTPRYLIKTRGQQVTLSCSPISGHRSVSWYQQTPGQGLQFLFEYFSETQRNKGNFPGRFSGRQFSNSRSEMNVSTLELGDSALYLCASSLAGGANEQYFGPGTRLTVT.

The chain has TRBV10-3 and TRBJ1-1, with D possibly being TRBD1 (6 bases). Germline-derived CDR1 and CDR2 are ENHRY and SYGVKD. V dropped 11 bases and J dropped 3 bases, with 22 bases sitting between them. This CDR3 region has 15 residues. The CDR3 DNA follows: TGTGCCGCCCAGGGGTCTGGTTTTAGGGACACTGAAGCTTTCTTT. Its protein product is CAAQGSGFRDTEAFF.

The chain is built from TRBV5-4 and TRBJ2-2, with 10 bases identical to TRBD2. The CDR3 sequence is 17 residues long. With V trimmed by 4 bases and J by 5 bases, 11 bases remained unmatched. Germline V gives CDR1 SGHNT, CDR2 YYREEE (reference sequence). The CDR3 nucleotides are TGTGCCAGCAGCGACGGAGTAGCGGGAGGCAGTACCGGGGAGCTGTTTTTT. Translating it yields CASSDGVAGGSTGELFF. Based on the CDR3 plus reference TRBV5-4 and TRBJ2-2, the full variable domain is ETGVTQSPTHLIKTRGQQVTLRCSSQSGHNTVSWYQQALGQGPQFIFQYYREEENGRGNFPPRFSGLQFPNYSSELNVNALELDDSALYLCASSDGVAGGSTGELFFGEGSRLTVL.

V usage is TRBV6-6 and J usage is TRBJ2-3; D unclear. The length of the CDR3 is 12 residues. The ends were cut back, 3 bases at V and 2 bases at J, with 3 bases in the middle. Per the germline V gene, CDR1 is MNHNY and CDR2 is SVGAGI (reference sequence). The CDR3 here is CASSYFTDTQYF. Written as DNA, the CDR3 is TGTGCCAGCAGTTATTTCACAGATACGCAGTATTTT.

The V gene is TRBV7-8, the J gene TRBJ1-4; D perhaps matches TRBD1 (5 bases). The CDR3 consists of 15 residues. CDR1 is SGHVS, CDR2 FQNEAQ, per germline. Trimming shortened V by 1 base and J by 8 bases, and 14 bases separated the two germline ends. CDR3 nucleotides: TGTGCCAGCAGCTTAGGTGGGGGATATGGAGAAAAACTGTTTTTT. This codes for CASSLGGGYGEKLFF.

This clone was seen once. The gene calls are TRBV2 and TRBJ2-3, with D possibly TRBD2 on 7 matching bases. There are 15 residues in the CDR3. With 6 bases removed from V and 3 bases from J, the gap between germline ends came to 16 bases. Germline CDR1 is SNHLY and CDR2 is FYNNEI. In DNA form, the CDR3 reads TGTGCCAGCAGGGGGAGGGGGTATAGTACAGATACGCAGTATTTT. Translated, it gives CASRGRGYSTDTQYF.